This entry concerns a single TCR beta chain. CDR3 length equals 14 residues. V was cut by 0 bases and J by 2 bases, with 6 bases left in between. CDR1 is SGHRS, CDR2 YFSETQ, per germline. The data derive from a study of blood T cell repertoires in COVID-19. Whole-study context: The United States, Italy and Spain supplied acute and convalescent COVID-19 samples. In each case, the material was cDNA or gDNA derived from T cells, B-cell-depleted T cells, or PBMCs.

As originally analysed: The authors estimated nucleated cell counts from reference gene primer amplification. Generated by immunoSEQ multiplex PCR, the TCRdb table keeps only in-frame clones and is missing some. The V and J calls and clone size are taken from that table; D and trimming were inferred from the DNA. The data contain some 200,000 clones, about nine tenths of them singletons. The rearrangement links TRBV5-1 to TRBJ1-5; no clear D. This sequence originates from a woman aged 40 to 55 with acute or convalescent COVID-19. The sample was peripheral blood. CDR3 loop: CASSLGEGNQPQHF. CDR3 bases: TGCGCCAGCAGCTTGGGAGAGGGCAATCAGCCCCAGCATTTT.